This T cell receptor (beta chain) was captured by sequencing in a study of blood T cell repertoires in COVID-19. Across the study: Collection of acute and convalescent COVID-19 samples took place in the United States, Italy and Spain. PBMCs, B-cell-depleted T cells, or T cells were the source of the cDNA or gDNA that made up the material.

Authors' methods: Scientists estimated how many nucleated cells there were by amplifying reference gene primers. Produced via immunoSEQ multiplex PCR; TCRdb's table is partial and in-frame only. That table is the source of V, J and clone size, and D and trimming were worked out from the DNA. The sample contains some 130,000 clones, about 86% of which appear only once. V was shortened by 3 bases and J by 4 bases, with 12 bases between the two germline ends. This CDR3 spans 15 amino acids. Germline V gives CDR1 LGHNA, CDR2 YSLEER. The J gene is TRBJ1-4, the V gene TRBV4-3; D not certain. The specimen sequenced was peripheral blood. This clonotype originated in a woman aged 55-70 years with active or convalescent COVID-19. This CDR3 reads CASSQGSGLNEKLFF. The CDR3 DNA reads as TGCGCCAGCAGCCAGGGGAGTGGACTTAATGAAAAACTGTTTTTT.